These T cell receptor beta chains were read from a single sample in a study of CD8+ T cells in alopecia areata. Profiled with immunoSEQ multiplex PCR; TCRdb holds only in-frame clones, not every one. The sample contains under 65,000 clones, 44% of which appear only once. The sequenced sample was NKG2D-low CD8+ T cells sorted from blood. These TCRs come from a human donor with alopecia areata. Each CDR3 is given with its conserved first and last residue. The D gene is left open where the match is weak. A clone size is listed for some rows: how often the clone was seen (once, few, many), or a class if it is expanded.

CDR3aa: CASSLPTRTSDNNEQFF
CDR3nt: TGTGCCAGCAGCTTACCCACACGAACTAGCGATAACAATGAGCAGTTCTTC
j_gene: TRBJ2-1
v_gene: TRBV7-2
d_gene: TRBD2
abundance: few

CDR3aa: CASSFTTDTDTQYF
CDR3nt: TGTGCCAGCAGCTTTACGACGGACACAGATACGCAGTATTTT
j_gene: TRBJ2-3
v_gene: TRBV13
d_gene: -
abundance: -

CDR3aa: CASKKREGPGELFF
CDR3nt: TGTGCCAGTAAGAAGCGGGAGGGCCCAGGGGAGCTGTTTTTT
j_gene: TRBJ2-2
v_gene: TRBV19
d_gene: TRBD2
abundance: -

CDR3aa: CASSYLVGEDTGELFF
CDR3nt: TGTGCCAGCAGTTACCTCGTTGGGGAGGACACCGGGGAGCTGTTTTTT
j_gene: TRBJ2-2
v_gene: TRBV6-5
d_gene: -
abundance: -

CDR3aa: CASSWDGDNEQFF
CDR3nt: TGTGCCAGCAGTTGGGACGGAGACAATGAGCAGTTCTTC
j_gene: TRBJ2-1
v_gene: TRBV27
d_gene: -
abundance: few

CDR3aa: CASSYVNPHERKDGYTF
CDR3nt: TGTGCCAGCAGCTATGTTAATCCCCACGAGCGGAAAGATGGCTACACCTTC
j_gene: TRBJ1-2
v_gene: TRBV7-9
d_gene: -
abundance: -

CDR3aa: CASSQPLAGGDIDTQYF
CDR3nt: TGCGCCAGCAGCCAACCTCTAGCGGGGGGGGATATAGATACGCAGTATTTT
j_gene: TRBJ2-3
v_gene: TRBV4-3
d_gene: TRBD2
abundance: -

CDR3aa: CSVERVNTGELFF
CDR3nt: TGCAGCGTTGAAAGAGTTAACACCGGGGAGCTGTTTTTT
j_gene: TRBJ2-2
v_gene: TRBV29-1
d_gene: -
abundance: -

CDR3aa: CASSLGTASSTDTQYF
CDR3nt: TGTGCCAGCAGCTTAGGGACTGCCTCTAGCACAGATACGCAGTATTTT
j_gene: TRBJ2-3
v_gene: TRBV7-3
d_gene: -
abundance: few

CDR3aa: CASSPGLAGVWDTQYF
CDR3nt: TGTGCCAGCAGCCCAGGACTAGCGGGAGTGTGGGATACGCAGTATTTT
j_gene: TRBJ2-3
v_gene: TRBV5-6
d_gene: TRBD2
abundance: -

CDR3aa: CASSERGWTGGGGETQYF
CDR3nt: TGTGCCAGCAGTGAACGTGGTTGGACAGGGGGAGGAGGAGAGACCCAGTACTTC
j_gene: TRBJ2-5
v_gene: TRBV25-1
d_gene: TRBD1
abundance: few

CDR3aa: CASSPGTSTGELFF
CDR3nt: TGTGCCAGCAGCCCCGGGACTAGCACCGGGGAGCTGTTTTTT
j_gene: TRBJ2-2
v_gene: TRBV7-9
d_gene: TRBD2
abundance: few

CDR3aa: CASRQRLNTEAFF
CDR3nt: TGCGCCAGTCGACAGCGATTGAACACTGAAGCTTTCTTT
j_gene: TRBJ1-1
v_gene: TRBV5-1
d_gene: -
abundance: -

CDR3aa: CASSALAGVGYNEQFF
CDR3nt: TGCGCCAGCAGCGCTCTAGCGGGAGTAGGCTACAATGAGCAGTTCTTC
j_gene: TRBJ2-1
v_gene: TRBV5-1
d_gene: TRBD2
abundance: -

CDR3aa: CASIRGRWNNEQFF
CDR3nt: TGTGCCAGCATTCGGGGACGGTGGAACAATGAGCAGTTCTTC
j_gene: TRBJ2-1
v_gene: TRBV28
d_gene: -
abundance: -

CDR3aa: CASSLTGEQYF
CDR3nt: TGTGCCAGCAGCTTGACAGGGGAGCAGTACTTC
j_gene: TRBJ2-7
v_gene: TRBV5-6
d_gene: -
abundance: few

CDR3aa: CASSRLAETYEQYF
CDR3nt: TGTGCCAGCAGTCGACTAGCGGAGACCTACGAGCAGTACTTC
j_gene: TRBJ2-7
v_gene: TRBV7-9
d_gene: TRBD2
abundance: -

CDR3aa: CASSFGGSSYNEQFF
CDR3nt: TGTGCCAGCAGTTTTGGCGGGAGCTCCTACAATGAGCAGTTCTTC
j_gene: TRBJ2-1
v_gene: TRBV27
d_gene: TRBD2
abundance: -

CDR3aa: CSVESGRYQETQYF
CDR3nt: TGCAGCGTTGAGTCAGGGCGGTACCAAGAGACCCAGTACTTC
j_gene: TRBJ2-5
v_gene: TRBV29-1
d_gene: -
abundance: few

CDR3aa: CASSLGERVTDTQYF
CDR3nt: TGTGCCAGCAGCTTAGGAGAGCGGGTCACAGATACGCAGTATTTT
j_gene: TRBJ2-3
v_gene: TRBV7-2
d_gene: -
abundance: -

CDR3aa: CASSPDPGQQNGYTF
CDR3nt: TGCGCCAGCAGCCCCGACCCGGGACAGCAAAATGGCTACACCTTC
j_gene: TRBJ1-2
v_gene: TRBV5-1
d_gene: TRBD1
abundance: few

CDR3aa: CASKFGTGPYNEQFF
CDR3nt: TGTGCCAGCAAGTTCGGGACTGGTCCTTACAATGAGCAGTTCTTC
j_gene: TRBJ2-1
v_gene: TRBV27
d_gene: -
abundance: once

CDR3aa: CASSQVGGTYEQYF
CDR3nt: TGTGCCAGCAGCCAAGTCGGGGGGACCTACGAGCAGTACTTC
j_gene: TRBJ2-7
v_gene: TRBV4-2
d_gene: TRBD2
abundance: few

CDR3aa: CASSLAGWSNQPQHF
CDR3nt: TGTGCCAGCAGCTTAGCGGGTTGGAGCAATCAGCCCCAGCATTTT
j_gene: TRBJ1-5
v_gene: TRBV7-2
d_gene: -
abundance: -

CDR3aa: CASSQGYRGRALGELFF
CDR3nt: TGTGCCAGCAGCCAAGGATATCGTGGGAGGGCGCTCGGGGAGCTGTTTTTT
j_gene: TRBJ2-2
v_gene: TRBV4-2
d_gene: TRBD2
abundance: -

CDR3aa: CASSRRDSSYEQYF
CDR3nt: TGTGCCAGCAGCCGCCGGGACAGCTCCTACGAGCAGTACTTC
j_gene: TRBJ2-7
v_gene: TRBV7-9
d_gene: TRBD1
abundance: -

CDR3aa: CSVERGGAEWGYTF
CDR3nt: TGCAGCGTTGAGAGGGGCGGGGCAGAATGGGGCTACACCTTC
j_gene: TRBJ1-2
v_gene: TRBV29-1
d_gene: -
abundance: -

CDR3aa: CASSFFRADTGELFF
CDR3nt: TGTGCCAGCAGCTTTTTCAGGGCGGACACCGGGGAGCTGTTTTTT
j_gene: TRBJ2-2
v_gene: TRBV7-2
d_gene: -
abundance: few

CDR3aa: CASSSLDDPTF
CDR3nt: TGTGCCAGCAGCTCCCTGGACGATCCCACCTTC
j_gene: TRBJ1-2
v_gene: TRBV7-9
d_gene: -
abundance: -

CDR3aa: CASSQDLSLAYEQYF
CDR3nt: TGCGCCAGCAGCCAAGATCTCAGCCTAGCCTACGAGCAGTACTTC
j_gene: TRBJ2-7
v_gene: TRBV4-3
d_gene: -
abundance: once

CDR3aa: CASNRGGTPAYEQYF
CDR3nt: TGTGCCAGCAACAGAGGGGGGACCCCTGCCTACGAGCAGTACTTC
j_gene: TRBJ2-7
v_gene: TRBV9
d_gene: -
abundance: -

CDR3aa: CASSFGSPPASYEQYF
CDR3nt: TGTGCCAGTAGTTTCGGGTCTCCCCCGGCCTCCTACGAGCAGTACTTC
j_gene: TRBJ2-7
v_gene: TRBV19
d_gene: -
abundance: -

CDR3aa: CASSIPGQGDNYGYTF
CDR3nt: TGTGCCAGTAGTATCCCGGGACAGGGTGATAACTATGGCTACACCTTC
j_gene: TRBJ1-2
v_gene: TRBV19
d_gene: TRBD1
abundance: -

CDR3aa: CASSSSLPGYTF
CDR3nt: TGTGCCAGCAGCTCGAGTCTTCCTGGCTACACCTTC
j_gene: TRBJ1-2
v_gene: TRBV7-9
d_gene: -
abundance: -

CDR3aa: CASSQFPESTGPKNIQYF
CDR3nt: TGCGCCAGCAGTCAATTCCCCGAGTCGACAGGGCCCAAAAACATTCAGTACTTC
j_gene: TRBJ2-4
v_gene: TRBV23-1
d_gene: TRBD1
abundance: -

CDR3aa: CASSGTSGSYEQYF
CDR3nt: TGTGCCAGCTCCGGGACTAGCGGGAGCTACGAGCAGTACTTC
j_gene: TRBJ2-7
v_gene: TRBV19
d_gene: TRBD2
abundance: few

CDR3aa: CAWSFADGELFF
CDR3nt: TGTGCCTGGAGTTTCGCGGACGGGGAGCTGTTTTTT
j_gene: TRBJ2-2
v_gene: TRBV30
d_gene: -
abundance: -

CDR3aa: CASSLEQYQETQYF
CDR3nt: TGTGCCAGCAGCTTAGAGCAGTACCAAGAGACCCAGTACTTC
j_gene: TRBJ2-5
v_gene: TRBV7-9
d_gene: -
abundance: -

CDR3aa: CASSDKGRSTDTQYF
CDR3nt: TGTGCCAGCAGTGATAAGGGTCGGAGCACAGATACGCAGTATTTT
j_gene: TRBJ2-3
v_gene: TRBV2
d_gene: -
abundance: -

CDR3aa: CASSQGRDPYNEQFF
CDR3nt: TGCGCCAGCAGCCAAGGTCGGGACCCCTACAATGAGCAGTTCTTC
j_gene: TRBJ2-1
v_gene: TRBV4-3
d_gene: -
abundance: many

CDR3aa: CAWSGPRGNEQFF
CDR3nt: TGTGCCTGGAGTGGCCCCCGGGGCAATGAGCAGTTCTTC
j_gene: TRBJ2-1
v_gene: TRBV30
d_gene: -
abundance: few

CDR3aa: CASSFRRGGGNEQYF
CDR3nt: TGTGCCAGCAGCTTTCGTCGAGGGGGAGGGAACGAGCAGTACTTC
j_gene: TRBJ2-7
v_gene: TRBV7-8
d_gene: -
abundance: -

CDR3aa: CASSIWTPPYEQYF
CDR3nt: TGTGCCAGCAGTATCTGGACACCACCCTACGAGCAGTACTTC
j_gene: TRBJ2-7
v_gene: TRBV27
d_gene: -
abundance: few

CDR3aa: CASTRGSEAFF
CDR3nt: TGCGCCAGCACTAGGGGATCTGAAGCTTTCTTT
j_gene: TRBJ1-1
v_gene: TRBV5-1
d_gene: -
abundance: -

CDR3aa: CASKYRATNEKLFF
CDR3nt: TGTGCCAGCAAATACCGGGCAACTAATGAAAAACTGTTTTTT
j_gene: TRBJ1-4
v_gene: TRBV2
d_gene: -
abundance: -

CDR3aa: CASSPGQYYEQYF
CDR3nt: TGTGCCAGCAGCCCTGGCCAGTACTACGAGCAGTACTTC
j_gene: TRBJ2-7
v_gene: TRBV7-9
d_gene: -
abundance: -

CDR3aa: CASNPAPPSNYGYTF
CDR3nt: TGTGCCAGCAACCCCGCCCCGCCGTCTAACTATGGCTACACCTTC
j_gene: TRBJ1-2
v_gene: TRBV7-9
d_gene: -
abundance: -

CDR3aa: CSASFDEQYF
CDR3nt: TGCAGTGCGAGCTTCGACGAGCAGTACTTC
j_gene: TRBJ2-7
v_gene: TRBV20-1
d_gene: -
abundance: -

CDR3aa: CASSPRVNTEAFF
CDR3nt: TGTGCCAGCTCACCACGAGTGAACACTGAAGCTTTCTTT
j_gene: TRBJ1-1
v_gene: TRBV18
d_gene: -
abundance: few

CDR3aa: CASSGLLYEQFF
CDR3nt: TGTGCCAGCAGCGGGCTGTTGTATGAGCAGTTCTTC
j_gene: TRBJ2-1
v_gene: TRBV9
d_gene: -
abundance: -

CDR3aa: CATRLGGTEAFF
CDR3nt: TGTGCCACCCGACTAGGGGGCACTGAAGCTTTCTTT
j_gene: TRBJ1-1
v_gene: TRBV19
d_gene: -
abundance: -

CDR3aa: CASSPTGGTGRYEQYF
CDR3nt: TGTGCCAGCTCACCAACTGGTGGGACAGGACGCTACGAGCAGTACTTC
j_gene: TRBJ2-7
v_gene: TRBV18
d_gene: TRBD1
abundance: -

CDR3aa: CSVDPGLNIQYF
CDR3nt: TGCAGCGTTGATCCGGGACTGAACATTCAGTACTTC
j_gene: TRBJ2-4
v_gene: TRBV29-1
d_gene: -
abundance: few

CDR3aa: CASSAGQRLGYTF
CDR3nt: TGTGCCAGCAGCGCGGGACAGAGGCTTGGCTACACCTTC
j_gene: TRBJ1-2
v_gene: TRBV7-8
d_gene: TRBD1
abundance: once

CDR3aa: CASSSQGVRADEQYF
CDR3nt: TGTGCCAGCAGCTCCCAGGGGGTGCGAGCGGACGAGCAGTACTTC
j_gene: TRBJ2-7
v_gene: TRBV9
d_gene: TRBD1
abundance: -

CDR3aa: CASTGTSGYLSTDTQYF
CDR3nt: TGTGCCAGCACCGGGACTAGCGGGTACCTTAGCACAGATACGCAGTATTTT
j_gene: TRBJ2-3
v_gene: TRBV28
d_gene: TRBD2
abundance: many

CDR3aa: CSVEGLVYPNVFYEQYF
CDR3nt: TGCAGCGTTGAGGGACTAGTTTACCCGAACGTATTCTACGAGCAGTACTTC
j_gene: TRBJ2-7
v_gene: TRBV29-1
d_gene: TRBD2
abundance: -

CDR3aa: CASSPSPSYEQYF
CDR3nt: TGTGCCAGCAGTCCTAGTCCCTCCTACGAGCAGTACTTC
j_gene: TRBJ2-7
v_gene: TRBV27
d_gene: -
abundance: -

CDR3aa: CASSLEEIGSDEQFF
CDR3nt: TGTGCCAGCAGCTTAGAGGAAATCGGTAGCGATGAGCAGTTCTTC
j_gene: TRBJ2-1
v_gene: TRBV13
d_gene: -
abundance: -

CDR3aa: CASSDRLTGELFF
CDR3nt: TGTGCCAGCAGTGATCGCCTAACCGGGGAGCTGTTTTTT
j_gene: TRBJ2-2
v_gene: TRBV2
d_gene: -
abundance: -